Listed here are 12 T cell receptor beta chains from one sample, sequenced in a study of PD-1 blockade in classical Hodgkin lymphoma. The data were produced by immunoSEQ multiplex PCR, yet TCRdb's version contains in-frame clones alone and is incomplete. The sample includes about 29,000 clones, about 85% of them seen just once. Patients all relapsed after autologous stem cell transplantation, and there was variation in brentuximab vedotin exposure. Researchers report purifying CD4+ T cells from thawed PBMCs by magnetic negative selection. The source material was CD4+ T cells from blood, sampled at baseline. The receptors stem from a human donor with classical Hodgkin lymphoma.

This chain uses TRBV10-1 with TRBJ2-1, with 7 bases identical to TRBD2. CDR3 size: 12 residues. Germline V CDR1 and CDR2: WNHNN, SYGVQD (reference sequence). The ends lost 4 bases at V and 8 bases at J; junction bases unmatched: 2. The CDR3 DNA sequence: TGCGCCAGCAGTGCAACTAGCGATGAGCAGTTCTTC. It encodes CASSATSDEQFF.

V gene TRBV6-5 combines with J gene TRBJ2-3; TRBD1 matches 10 bases. Germline lookup yields CDR1 MNHEY and CDR2 SVGAGI. The V and J ends lost 8 bases and 4 bases, in that order; junction bases with no gene match: 9. The CDR3 runs to 15 residues. CDR3 in DNA: TGTGCCAGCCGTCGAAGACAGGGGGCTGCAGATACGCAGTATTTT. This encodes CASRRRQGAADTQYF.

The rearrangement uses TRBV2 and TRBJ1-3, with D hard to call. The CDR3 loop spans 11 amino acids. The ends were cut back, 6 bases at V and 0 bases at J, with 0 bases in the middle. Looked up from germline, CDR1 is SNHLY and CDR2 is FYNNEI. Written as DNA, the CDR3 is TGTGCCAGCAGCTCTGGAAACACCATATATTTT. Translated, it gives CASSSGNTIYF. Filled out from reference TRBV2 and TRBJ1-3, the complete variable domain reads EPEVTQTPSHQVTQMGQEVILRCVPISNHLYFYWYRQILGQKVEFLVSFYNNEISEKSEIFDDQFSVERPDGSNFTLKIRSTKLEDSAMYFCASSSGNTIYFGEGSWLTVV.

V gene TRBV30 combines with J gene TRBJ2-1; 7 bases agree with TRBD2. The germline gives CDR1 GTSNPN, CDR2 SVGIG (reference sequence). This CDR3 comprises 12 residues. The CDR3 sequence: CAKGRGYNEQFF. Here the CDR3 DNA reads TGTGCAAAAGGGAGGGGTTACAATGAGCAGTTCTTC.

V gene TRBV10-3 combines with J gene TRBJ2-7; 12 bases line up with TRBD2. This CDR3 is 17 amino acids long. The V gene's germline CDR1 is ENHRY and CDR2 SYGVKD. V lost 3 bases and J lost 2; bases outside the gene matches: 8. CDR3 residues: CAISEGTSGYRAYEQYF. The CDR3 DNA sequence: TGTGCCATCAGTGAAGGGACTAGCGGGTACCGCGCCTACGAGCAGTACTTC.

The rearrangement uses TRBV6-1 and TRBJ1-5, with D unresolved. This CDR3 has 15 residues. Looked up from germline, CDR1 is MNHNS and CDR2 is SASEGT. Trimming removed 2 bases from V and 6 bases from J, with 14 bases in between. DNA for the CDR3: TGTGCCAGCAGTGAAACTCCCCGGGGAAGTCAGCCCCAGCATTTT. Translated: CASSETPRGSQPQHF.

This chain uses TRBV5-1 with TRBJ2-5, with D possibly TRBD1 on 6 matching bases. V was shortened by 2 bases and J by 4 bases, with 18 bases between the two germline ends. The length of the CDR3 is 16 residues. The germline V gene encodes CDR1 SGHRS and CDR2 YFSETQ. CDR3 residues: CASSLGQSDILETQYF. The CDR3 bases are TGCGCCAGCAGCTTAGGACAGTCGGACATTCTAGAGACCCAGTACTTC.

The chain links TRBV5-1 to TRBJ2-1, with D perhaps TRBD1 (6 bases). V gave up 3 bases and J gave up 0 bases, with 16 bases separating them. CDR1 is SGHRS and CDR2 is YFSETQ in the germline V gene. This CDR3 is built from 17 residues. The CDR3 coding sequence is TGCGCCAGCAGCTGGAACCCCACAGGGAGCTCCTACAATGAGCAGTTCTTC. Encoded protein: CASSWNPTGSSYNEQFF.

This clone came up once. The chain carries TRBV6-5 and TRBJ2-1; D unclear. CDR1 and CDR2 from the germline V gene are MNHEY and SVGAGI. Trimming stripped 0 bases from V and 5 bases from J, with 11 bases between. The CDR3 is made up of 15 amino acids. The CDR3 DNA sequence: TGTGCCAGCAGTTACTCGGTGTCTAGACACAATGAGCAGTTCTTC. It translates to CASSYSVSRHNEQFF.

The V gene is TRBV29-1, the J gene TRBJ2-3, with 9 bases that match TRBD1. V shed 4 bases and J 4 bases; nucleotides not matched to a gene: 15. The V gene's germline CDR1 is SQVTM and CDR2 ANQGSEA. CDR3 length: 17 amino acids. The CDR3 reads CSVVSFDRGDRADTQYF. The CDR3 bases are TGCAGCGTTGTTTCCTTCGACAGGGGGGATCGCGCAGATACGCAGTATTTT.

The chain has TRBV5-5 and TRBJ1-1; D remains ambiguous. Germline V CDR1 and CDR2: SGHKS, YYEKEE (reference sequence). The CDR3 sequence is 12 residues long. V shed 4 bases and J shed 2 bases, with 6 bases lying between them. The CDR3: CASSPLNTEAFF. The CDR3 coding sequence is TGTGCCAGCAGCCCCCTAAACACTGAAGCTTTCTTT.

The chain has TRBV7-9 and TRBJ1-1; D not certain. This CDR3 region has 13 residues. CDR1 SEHNR and CDR2 FQNEAQ come from the germline V gene (reference sequence). V dropped 3 bases and J dropped 4 bases, with 9 bases sitting between them. CDR3 in amino acids: CASSFRGFTEAFF. CDR3 bases: TGTGCCAGCAGCTTCCGAGGGTTCACTGAAGCTTTCTTT.